This T cell receptor beta chain derives from a study of T cells after posttransplantation cyclophosphamide. This CDR3 has 15 residues. The V and J ends lost 5 bases and 4 bases respectively, with 15 bases between them. From germline, CDR1 is SEHNR and CDR2 FQNEAQ (reference sequence). TCRdb keeps only in-frame clones here, not all; method: immunoSEQ multiplex PCR. Here the sample spans tens of thousands of clones, roughly 70% being singletons. This clone was seen a few times. Its target is not known. General study results and limits: Skin or GI-infiltrating T cells shared few TRB sequences with blood.

The receptor comes from a woman aged 60-70 years in good health, CMV-negative, and a related stem cell transplant donor. The chain recombines TRBV7-9 with TRBJ1-5; tentatively, D is TRBD1 (5 bases). The specimen was memory CD4+ T cells sorted from PBMCs. DNA of the CDR3: TGTGCCAGCAGCACCTCGGGGACTCATAATCAGCCCCAGCATTTT. Its translation: CASSTSGTHNQPQHF.